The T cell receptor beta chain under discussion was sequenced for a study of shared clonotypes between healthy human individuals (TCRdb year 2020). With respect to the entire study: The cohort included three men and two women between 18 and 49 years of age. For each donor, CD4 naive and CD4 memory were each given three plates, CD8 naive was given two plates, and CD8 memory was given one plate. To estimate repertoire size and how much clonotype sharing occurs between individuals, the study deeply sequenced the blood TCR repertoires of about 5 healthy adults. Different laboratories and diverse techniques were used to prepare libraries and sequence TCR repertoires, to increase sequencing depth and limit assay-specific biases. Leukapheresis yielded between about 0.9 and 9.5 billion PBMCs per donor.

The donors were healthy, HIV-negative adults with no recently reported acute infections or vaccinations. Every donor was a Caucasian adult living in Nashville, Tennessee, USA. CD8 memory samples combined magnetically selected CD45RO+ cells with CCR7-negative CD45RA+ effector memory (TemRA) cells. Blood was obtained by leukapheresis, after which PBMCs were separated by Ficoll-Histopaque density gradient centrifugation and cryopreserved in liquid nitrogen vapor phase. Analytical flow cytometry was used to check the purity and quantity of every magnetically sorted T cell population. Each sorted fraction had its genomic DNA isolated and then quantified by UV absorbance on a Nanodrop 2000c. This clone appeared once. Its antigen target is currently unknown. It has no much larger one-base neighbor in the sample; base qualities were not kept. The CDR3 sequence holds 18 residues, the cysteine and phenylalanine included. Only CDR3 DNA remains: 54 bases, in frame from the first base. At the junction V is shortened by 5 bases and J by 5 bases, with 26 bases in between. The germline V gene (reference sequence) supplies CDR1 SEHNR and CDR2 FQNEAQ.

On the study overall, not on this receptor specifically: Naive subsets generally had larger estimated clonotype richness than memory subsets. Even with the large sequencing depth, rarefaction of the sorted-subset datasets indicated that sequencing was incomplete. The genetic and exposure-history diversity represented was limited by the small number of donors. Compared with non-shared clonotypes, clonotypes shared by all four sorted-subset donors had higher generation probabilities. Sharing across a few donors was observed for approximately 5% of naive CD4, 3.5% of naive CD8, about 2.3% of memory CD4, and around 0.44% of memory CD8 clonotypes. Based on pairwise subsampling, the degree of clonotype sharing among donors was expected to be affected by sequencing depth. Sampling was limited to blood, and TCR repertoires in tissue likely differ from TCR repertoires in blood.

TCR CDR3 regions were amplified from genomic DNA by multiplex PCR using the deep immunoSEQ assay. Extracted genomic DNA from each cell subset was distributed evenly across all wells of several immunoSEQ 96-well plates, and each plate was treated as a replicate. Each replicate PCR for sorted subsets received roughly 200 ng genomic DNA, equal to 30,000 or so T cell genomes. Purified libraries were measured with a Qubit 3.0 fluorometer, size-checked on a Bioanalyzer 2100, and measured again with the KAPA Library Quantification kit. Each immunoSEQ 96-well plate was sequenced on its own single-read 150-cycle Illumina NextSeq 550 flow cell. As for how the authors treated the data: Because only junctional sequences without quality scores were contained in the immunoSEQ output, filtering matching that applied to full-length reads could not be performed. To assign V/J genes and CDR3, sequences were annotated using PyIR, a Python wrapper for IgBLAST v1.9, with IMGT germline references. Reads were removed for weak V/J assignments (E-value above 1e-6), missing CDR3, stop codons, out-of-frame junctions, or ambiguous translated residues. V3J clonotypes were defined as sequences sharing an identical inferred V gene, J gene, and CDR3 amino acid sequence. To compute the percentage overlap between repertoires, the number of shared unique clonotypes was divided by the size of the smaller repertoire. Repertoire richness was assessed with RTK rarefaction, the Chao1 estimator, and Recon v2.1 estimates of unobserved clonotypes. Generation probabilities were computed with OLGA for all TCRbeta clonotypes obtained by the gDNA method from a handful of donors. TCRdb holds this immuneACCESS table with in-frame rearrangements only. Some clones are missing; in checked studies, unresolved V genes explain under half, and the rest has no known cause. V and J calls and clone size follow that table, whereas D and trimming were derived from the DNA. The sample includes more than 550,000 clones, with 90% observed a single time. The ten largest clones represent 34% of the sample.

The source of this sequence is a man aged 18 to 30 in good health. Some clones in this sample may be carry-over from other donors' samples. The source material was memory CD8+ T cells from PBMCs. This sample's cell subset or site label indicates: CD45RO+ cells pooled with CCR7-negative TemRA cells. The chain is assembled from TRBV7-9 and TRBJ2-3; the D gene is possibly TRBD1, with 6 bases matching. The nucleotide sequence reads TGTGCCAGCAGCGATTCCGGGCTACAGGGCCGGGTTGGAGATACGCAGTATTTT. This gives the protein CASSDSGLQGRVGDTQYF.